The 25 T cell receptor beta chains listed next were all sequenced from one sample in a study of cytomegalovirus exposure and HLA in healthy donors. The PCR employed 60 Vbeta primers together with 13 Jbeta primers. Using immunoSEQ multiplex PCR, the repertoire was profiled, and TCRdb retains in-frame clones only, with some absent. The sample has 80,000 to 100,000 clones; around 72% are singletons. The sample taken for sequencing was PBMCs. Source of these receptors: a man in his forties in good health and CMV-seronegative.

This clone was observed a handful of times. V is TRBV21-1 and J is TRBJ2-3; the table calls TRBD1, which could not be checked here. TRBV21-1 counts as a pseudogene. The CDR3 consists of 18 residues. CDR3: CANVTCALGDSLSDTQYF. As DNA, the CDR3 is TGTGCCAACGTAACTTGCGCTCTTGGGGACAGCCTTAGCGATACGCAGTATTTT.

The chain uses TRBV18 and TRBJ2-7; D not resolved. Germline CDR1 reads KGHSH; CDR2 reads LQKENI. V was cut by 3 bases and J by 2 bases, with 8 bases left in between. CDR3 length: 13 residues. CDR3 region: CASSPSDTYEQYF. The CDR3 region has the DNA TGTGCCAGCTCACCTTCAGACACCTACGAGCAGTACTTC. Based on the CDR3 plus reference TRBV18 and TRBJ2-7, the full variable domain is NAGVMQNPRHLVRRRGQEARLRCSPMKGHSHVYWYRQLPEEGLKFMVYLQKENIIDESGMPKERFSAEFPKEGPSILRIQQVVRGDSAAYFCASSPSDTYEQYFGPGTRLTVT.

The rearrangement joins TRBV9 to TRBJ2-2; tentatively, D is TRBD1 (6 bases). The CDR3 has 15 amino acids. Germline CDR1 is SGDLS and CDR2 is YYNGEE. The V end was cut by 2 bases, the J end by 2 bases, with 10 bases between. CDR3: CASSVRGFNTGELFF. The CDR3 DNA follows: TGTGCCAGCAGCGTCAGGGGTTTTAACACCGGGGAGCTGTTTTTT. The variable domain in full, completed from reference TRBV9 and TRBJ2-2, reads DSGVTQTPKHLITATGQRVTLRCSPRSGDLSVYWYQQSLDQGLQFLIQYYNGEERAKGNILERFSAQQFPDLHSELNLSSLELGDSALYFCASSVRGFNTGELFFGEGSRLTVL.

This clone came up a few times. CDR3 coding DNA: TGTGCCAGCAGCTCGTACCAGGGGGCGATCGGAAAACTGTTTTTT. This encodes CASSSYQGAIGKLFF. The chain joins TRBV5-4 to TRBJ1-4; 8 positions match TRBD1. The germline V gene encodes CDR1 SGHNT and CDR2 YYREEE (reference sequence). J lost 10 bases, V lost 3 bases, and 11 bases had no gene match. This CDR3 has 15 residues.

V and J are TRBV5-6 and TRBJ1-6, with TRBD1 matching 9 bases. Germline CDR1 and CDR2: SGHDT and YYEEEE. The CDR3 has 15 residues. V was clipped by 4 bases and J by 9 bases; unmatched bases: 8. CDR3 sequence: CASSPTGTGFSPLHF. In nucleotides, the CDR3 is TGTGCCAGCAGCCCAACCGGGACAGGGTTTTCACCCCTCCACTTT.

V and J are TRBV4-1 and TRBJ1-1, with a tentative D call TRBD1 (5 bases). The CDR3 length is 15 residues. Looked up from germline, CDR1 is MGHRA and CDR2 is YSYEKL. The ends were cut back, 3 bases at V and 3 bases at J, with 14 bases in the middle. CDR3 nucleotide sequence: TGCGCCAGCAGCCACCCGGGGGGTCGGGACACTGAAGCTTTCTTT. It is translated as CASSHPGGRDTEAFF.

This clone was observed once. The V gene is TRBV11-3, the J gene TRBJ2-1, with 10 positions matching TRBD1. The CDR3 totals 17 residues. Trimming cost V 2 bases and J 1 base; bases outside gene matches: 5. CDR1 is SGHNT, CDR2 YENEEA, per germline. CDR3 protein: CASSLTWGQGSYNEQFF. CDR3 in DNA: TGTGCCAGCAGCTTAACGTGGGGACAGGGGTCCTACAATGAGCAGTTCTTC.

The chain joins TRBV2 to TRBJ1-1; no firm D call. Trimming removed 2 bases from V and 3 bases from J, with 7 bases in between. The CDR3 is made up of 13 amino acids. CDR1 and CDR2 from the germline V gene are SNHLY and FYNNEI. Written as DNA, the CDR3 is TGTGCCAGCAGTGAACTGTACTACACTGAAGCTTTCTTT. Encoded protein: CASSELYYTEAFF.

CDR3 sequence reads: CASSLRDRTHSNQPQHF. CDR3 bases: TGTGCCAGCAGCTTGAGGGACAGGACACATAGCAATCAGCCCCAGCATTTT. This chain connects TRBV7-7 to TRBJ1-5; 8 bases align to TRBD1. J was trimmed by 0 bases and V by 3 bases; bases with no gene match: 7. The CDR3 has 17 amino acids. Germline assignment: CDR1 SSHAT and CDR2 FNYEAQ (reference sequence).

The CDR3 region has the DNA TGTGCCAGCAGCTTAGCGGCAGGGCAAACTGCAGATACGCAGTATTTT. Its protein product is CASSLAAGQTADTQYF. V gene TRBV7-6 combines with J gene TRBJ2-3; D perhaps matches TRBD1 (5 bases). Trimming took off 0 bases at V and 4 bases at J, with 14 bases between the two ends. This CDR3 is 16 amino acids long. The germline CDR1 and CDR2 sequences are SGHVS and FNYEAQ.

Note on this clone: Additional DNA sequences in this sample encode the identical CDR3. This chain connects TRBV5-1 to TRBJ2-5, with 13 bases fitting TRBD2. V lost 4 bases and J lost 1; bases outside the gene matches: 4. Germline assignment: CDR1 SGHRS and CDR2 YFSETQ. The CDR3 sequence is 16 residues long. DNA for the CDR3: TGCGCCAGCAGCCCAGGACTAGCGGGGGCCCAAGAGACCCAGTACTTC. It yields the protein CASSPGLAGAQETQYF. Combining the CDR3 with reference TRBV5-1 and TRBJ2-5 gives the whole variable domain KAGVTQTPRYLIKTRGQQVTLSCSPISGHRSVSWYQQTPGQGLQFLFEYFSETQRNKGNFPGRFSGRQFSNSRSEMNVSTLELGDSALYLCASSPGLAGAQETQYFGPGTRLLVL.

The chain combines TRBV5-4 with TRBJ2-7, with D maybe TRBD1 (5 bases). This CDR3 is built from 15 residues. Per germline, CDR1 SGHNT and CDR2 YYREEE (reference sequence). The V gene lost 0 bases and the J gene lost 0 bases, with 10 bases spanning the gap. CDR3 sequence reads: CASSLVQAPSYEQYF. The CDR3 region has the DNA TGTGCCAGCAGCTTGGTACAGGCCCCCTCCTACGAGCAGTACTTC.

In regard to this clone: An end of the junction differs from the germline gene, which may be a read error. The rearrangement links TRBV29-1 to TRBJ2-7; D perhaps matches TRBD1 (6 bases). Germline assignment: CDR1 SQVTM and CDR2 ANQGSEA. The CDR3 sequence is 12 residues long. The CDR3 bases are TGCAGCGTGGAAGGACAGTTCTACGAGCAGTACTTC. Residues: CSVEGQFYEQYF.

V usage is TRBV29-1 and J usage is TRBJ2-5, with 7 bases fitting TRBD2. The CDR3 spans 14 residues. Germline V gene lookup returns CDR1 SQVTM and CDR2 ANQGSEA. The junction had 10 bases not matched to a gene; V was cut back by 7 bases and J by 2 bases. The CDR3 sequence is CSALVGDYQETQYF. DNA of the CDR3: TGCAGCGCCCTGGTGGGGGACTATCAAGAGACCCAGTACTTC. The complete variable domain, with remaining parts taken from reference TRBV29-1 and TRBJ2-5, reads SAVISQKPSRDICQRGTSLTIQCQVDSQVTMMFWYRQQPGQSLTLIATANQGSEATYESGFVIDKFPISRPNLTFSTLTVSNMSPEDSSIYLCSALVGDYQETQYFGPGTRLLVL.

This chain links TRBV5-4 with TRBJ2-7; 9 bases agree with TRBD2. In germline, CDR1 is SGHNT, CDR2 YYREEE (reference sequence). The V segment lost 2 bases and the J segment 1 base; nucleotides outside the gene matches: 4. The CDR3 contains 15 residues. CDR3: CASSLSAGGSYEQYF. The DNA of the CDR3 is TGTGCCAGCAGCTTATCGGCGGGGGGGTCCTACGAGCAGTACTTC.

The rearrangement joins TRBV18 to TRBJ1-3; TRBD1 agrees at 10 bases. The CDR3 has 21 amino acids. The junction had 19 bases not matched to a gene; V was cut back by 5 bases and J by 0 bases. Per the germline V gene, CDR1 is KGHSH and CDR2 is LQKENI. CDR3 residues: CASSISLGQGKTSFSGNTIYF. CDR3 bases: TGTGCCAGCTCAATCTCCCTGGGACAGGGGAAGACTTCTTTCTCTGGAAACACCATATATTTT.

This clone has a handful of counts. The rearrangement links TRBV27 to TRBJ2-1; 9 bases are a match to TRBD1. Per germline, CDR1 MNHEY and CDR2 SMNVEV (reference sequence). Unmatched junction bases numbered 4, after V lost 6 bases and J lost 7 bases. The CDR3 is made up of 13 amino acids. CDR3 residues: CASRWTGANEQFF. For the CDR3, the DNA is TGTGCCAGCAGGTGGACAGGGGCGAATGAGCAGTTCTTC.

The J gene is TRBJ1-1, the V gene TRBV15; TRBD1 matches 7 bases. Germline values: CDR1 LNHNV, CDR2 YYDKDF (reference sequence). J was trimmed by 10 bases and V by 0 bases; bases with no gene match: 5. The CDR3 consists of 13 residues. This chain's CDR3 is CATSRDTEGAAFF. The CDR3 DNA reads TGTGCCACCAGCAGAGATACGGAGGGGGCAGCTTTCTTT.

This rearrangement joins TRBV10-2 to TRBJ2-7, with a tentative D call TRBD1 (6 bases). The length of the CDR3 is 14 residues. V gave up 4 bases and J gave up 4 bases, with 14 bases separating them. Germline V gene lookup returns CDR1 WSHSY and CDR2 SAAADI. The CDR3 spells CASSGGPGLYEQYF. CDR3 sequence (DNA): TGCGCCAGCAGTGGGGGGCCTGGGCTTTACGAGCAGTACTTC.

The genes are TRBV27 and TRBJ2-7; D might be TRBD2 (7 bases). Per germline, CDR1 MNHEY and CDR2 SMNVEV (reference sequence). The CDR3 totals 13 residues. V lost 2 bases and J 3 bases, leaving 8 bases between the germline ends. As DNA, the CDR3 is TGTGCCAGCAGTTTAAGGGGGGGCTACGAGCAGTACTTC. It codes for CASSLRGGYEQYF.

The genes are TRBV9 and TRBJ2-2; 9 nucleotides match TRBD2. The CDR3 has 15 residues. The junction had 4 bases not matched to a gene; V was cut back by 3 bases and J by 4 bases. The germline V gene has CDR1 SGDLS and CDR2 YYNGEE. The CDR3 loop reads CASSDGLAPTGELFF. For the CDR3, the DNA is TGTGCCAGCAGCGACGGACTAGCGCCCACCGGGGAGCTGTTTTTT. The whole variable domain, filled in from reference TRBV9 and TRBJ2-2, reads DSGVTQTPKHLITATGQRVTLRCSPRSGDLSVYWYQQSLDQGLQFLIQYYNGEERAKGNILERFSAQQFPDLHSELNLSSLELGDSALYFCASSDGLAPTGELFFGEGSRLTVL.

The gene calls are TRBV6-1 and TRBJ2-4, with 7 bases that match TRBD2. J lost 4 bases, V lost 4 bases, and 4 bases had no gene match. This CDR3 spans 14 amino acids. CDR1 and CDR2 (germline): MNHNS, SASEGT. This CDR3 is CASSGQGLKNIQYF. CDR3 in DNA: TGTGCCAGCAGTGGTCAGGGACTAAAAAACATTCAGTACTTC.

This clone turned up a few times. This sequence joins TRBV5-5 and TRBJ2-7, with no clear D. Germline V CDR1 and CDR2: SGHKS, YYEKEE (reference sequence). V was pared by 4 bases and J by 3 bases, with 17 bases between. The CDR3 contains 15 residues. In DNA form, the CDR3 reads TGTGCCAGCAGCCCCCGCCCGGAGACCTACTACGAGCAGTACTTC. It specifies CASSPRPETYYEQYF. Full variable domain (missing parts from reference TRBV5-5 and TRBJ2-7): DAGVTQSPTHLIKTRGQQVTLRCSPISGHKSVSWYQQVLGQGPQFIFQYYEKEERGRGNFPDRFSARQFPNYSSELNVNALLLGDSALYLCASSPRPETYYEQYFGPGTRLTVT.

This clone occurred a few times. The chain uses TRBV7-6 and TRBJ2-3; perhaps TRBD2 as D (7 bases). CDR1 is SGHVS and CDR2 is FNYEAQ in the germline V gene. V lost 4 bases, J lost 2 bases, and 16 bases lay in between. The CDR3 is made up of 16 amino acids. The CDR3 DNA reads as TGTGCCAGCAGCTCAGGACGGGGGGCCCTCACAGATACGCAGTATTTT. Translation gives CASSSGRGALTDTQYF.

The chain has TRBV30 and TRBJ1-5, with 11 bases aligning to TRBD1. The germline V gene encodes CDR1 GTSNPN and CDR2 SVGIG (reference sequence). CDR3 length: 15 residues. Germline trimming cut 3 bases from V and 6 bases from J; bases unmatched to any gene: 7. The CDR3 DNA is TGTGCCTGGAGAAGAGGGACAGGGGGTGTTCAGCCCCAGCATTTT. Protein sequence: CAWRRGTGGVQPQHF.